This T cell receptor beta chain derives from a study of beta chain features in type 1 diabetes. Reverse transcription of all isolated RNA meant that expressed TCRB transcripts were sequenced. TCRdb keeps only in-frame clones here, not all; method: immunoSEQ multiplex PCR. The sample carries over 700,000 clones, 15% to 20% recorded once. The study's findings and limits: More deletions and fewer insertions at VDJ junctions were seen in type 1 diabetes patients.

This CDR3 is built from 16 residues. Trimming took off 10 bases at V and 2 bases at J, with 24 bases between the two ends. In germline, CDR1 is ENHRY, CDR2 SYGVKD. Details on this clone: Its antigen is not known.

This sequence joins TRBV10-3 and TRBJ2-7; D assignment may be TRBD1 or TRBD2 (6 bases each). The sequence came from a woman younger than 35 in good health. The source material was naive CD4+ T cells from blood. CDR3 region: CATVGGGMTSAYEQYF. The CDR3 DNA reads as TGTGCCACCGTGGGGGGCGGGATGACCTCGGCCTACGAGCAGTACTTC.